Shown below are 24 T cell receptor beta chains from a single sample sequenced in a study of blood T cell repertoires in COVID-19. Clones were sequenced by immunoSEQ multiplex PCR, and TCRdb holds only the in-frame ones, with some missing. The sample consists of about 240,000 clones, roughly 90% of them appearing once. The source material was peripheral blood. The receptors come from a man between 60 and 75 years old who had recovered from COVID-19.

This clone came up a few times. The V call is TRBV30, the J call TRBJ2-3, with D perhaps TRBD2 (6 bases). V lost 2 bases and J 6 bases, leaving 12 bases between the germline ends. Germline CDR1 reads GTSNPN; CDR2 reads SVGIG (reference sequence). CDR3 size: 13 residues. The CDR3 region has the DNA TGTGCCTGGAGTCCCGGACTAAGGGATACGCAGTATTTT. Its translation is CAWSPGLRDTQYF.

This clone has only a few counts. The chain recombines TRBV19 with TRBJ1-2; the D gene is possibly TRBD1 (6 bases). Looked up from germline, CDR1 is LNHDA and CDR2 is SQIVND (reference sequence). The CDR3 length is 16 residues. V was cut by 10 bases and J by 0 bases, with 21 bases left in between. CDR3 loop: CATATGGILANYGYTF. The CDR3 bases are TGTGCCACGGCGACAGGTGGCATTCTAGCTAACTATGGCTACACCTTC. Together with reference TRBV19 and TRBJ1-2, the CDR3 gives the full variable domain: DGGITQSPKYLFRKEGQNVTLSCEQNLNHDAMYWYRQDPGQGLRLIYYSQIVNDFQKGDIAEGYSVSREKKESFPLTVTSAQKNPTAFYLCATATGGILANYGYTFGSGTRLTVV.

The V and J genes are TRBV5-1 and TRBJ2-1; D not certain. Germline assignment: CDR1 SGHRS and CDR2 YFSETQ. The CDR3 runs to 16 residues. Deletions cut 0 bases from V and 3 bases from J, with 13 bases between. DNA of the CDR3: TGCGCCAGCAGCTTGGGTATGGGCACCGTCTACAATGAGCAGTTCTTC. It is translated as CASSLGMGTVYNEQFF.

In DNA, the CDR3 is TGTGCCTGGAGTGTAGCCCCCGGTCCGAATTCACCCCTCCACTTT. Its translation is CAWSVAPGPNSPLHF. This chain connects TRBV30 to TRBJ1-6; D unresolved. V dropped 0 bases and J dropped 7 bases, with 13 bases sitting between them. CDR3 length equals 15 residues. Germline V gene lookup returns CDR1 GTSNPN and CDR2 SVGIG (reference sequence).

The genes are TRBV5-1 and TRBJ2-6; possible D gene TRBD1, 5 bases. Germline lookup yields CDR1 SGHRS and CDR2 YFSETQ. This CDR3 comprises 15 residues. V lost 4 bases and J 1 base, leaving 9 bases between the germline ends. CDR3 in amino acids: CASSQKGSGANVLTF. In nucleotides, the CDR3 is TGCGCCAGCAGCCAGAAGGGGTCTGGGGCCAACGTCCTGACTTTC.

The rearrangement links TRBV28 to TRBJ2-6, with a tentative D call TRBD2 (5 bases). The V gene's germline CDR1 is MDHEN and CDR2 SYDVKM. The CDR3 runs to 15 residues. V lost 5 bases and J lost 5, with 13 bases in between. The CDR3 loop is CASSTPGSRANVLTF. The CDR3 DNA sequence: TGTGCCAGCAGTACTCCGGGGTCTCGGGCCAACGTCCTGACTTTC. The full variable domain, rest sourced from reference TRBV28 and TRBJ2-6, is DVKVTQSSRYLVKRTGEKVFLECVQDMDHENMFWYRQDPGLGLRLIYFSYDVKMKEKGDIPEGYSVSREKKERFSLILESASTNQTSMYLCASSTPGSRANVLTFGAGSRLTVL.

There are many counts of this clone. The V call is TRBV2, the J call TRBJ1-5; D is uncertain. CDR3 length equals 12 residues. Trimming cost V 4 bases and J 9 bases, with 10 bases left between them. Germline V gene data show CDR1 as SNHLY and CDR2 as FYNNEI. The CDR3 DNA reads as TGTGCCAGCAGTGCGGAGTTGTGGCCCCAGCATTTT. This encodes CASSAELWPQHF.

This chain uses TRBV30 with TRBJ1-1; tentative D call: TRBD1 (5 bases). From germline, CDR1 is GTSNPN and CDR2 SVGIG (reference sequence). The V and J ends lost 5 bases and 7 bases respectively, with 8 bases between them. The CDR3 is 10 residues long. The CDR3 bases are TGTGCCTGGGGGGCTCGTGAAGCTTTCTTT. Protein: CAWGAREAFF. The variable domain in full, with the rest retrieved from reference TRBV30 and TRBJ1-1, is SQTIHQWPATLVQPVGSPLSLECTVEGTSNPNLYWYRQAAGRGLQLLFYSVGIGQISSEVPQNLSASRPQDRQFILSSKKLLLSDSGFYLCAWGAREAFFGQGTRLTVV.

J is TRBJ2-6 and V is TRBV27; 8 positions match TRBD2. The CDR3 extends over 22 amino acids. V was pared by 2 bases and J by 4 bases, with 22 bases of the junction left unmatched. CDR1 is MNHEY, CDR2 SMNVEV, per germline (reference sequence). CDR3: CASSLRWRGAGSGGGGANVLTF. The DNA of the CDR3 is TGTGCCAGCAGTTTACGGTGGAGGGGGGCCGGCAGCGGGGGCGGCGGGGCCAACGTCCTGACTTTC. Full variable domain (rest looked up from reference TRBV27 and TRBJ2-6): EAQVTQNPRYLITVTGKKLTVTCSQNMNHEYMSWYRQDPGLGLRQIYYSMNVEVTDKGDVPEGYKVSRKEKRNFPLILESPSPNQTSLYFCASSLRWRGAGSGGGGANVLTFGAGSRLTVL.

Note on this clone: The same CDR3 arises from other DNA sequences in this sample as well. This chain uses TRBV5-1 with TRBJ2-3, with TRBD1 matching 8 bases. The CDR3 consists of 15 residues. Germline values: CDR1 SGHRS, CDR2 YFSETQ. The ends lost 4 bases at V and 2 bases at J; junction bases unmatched: 6. The CDR3: CASSLGQGPTDTQYF. For the CDR3, the DNA is TGCGCCAGCAGCCTCGGACAGGGCCCCACAGATACGCAGTATTTT. Full variable domain (remainder filled in from reference TRBV5-1 and TRBJ2-3): KAGVTQTPRYLIKTRGQQVTLSCSPISGHRSVSWYQQTPGQGLQFLFEYFSETQRNKGNFPGRFSGRQFSNSRSEMNVSTLELGDSALYLCASSLGQGPTDTQYFGPGTRLTVL.

The chain has TRBV4-2 and TRBJ1-4; no clear D gene. The CDR3 has 14 residues. The germline V and J ends were trimmed by 3 bases and 2 bases, with 7 bases remaining between them. From germline, CDR1 is LGHNA and CDR2 YNFKEQ. The CDR3 DNA follows: TGTGCCAGCAGCCAGGGAGCCACTAATGAAAAACTGTTTTTT. This translates into CASSQGATNEKLFF.

The genes are TRBV19 and TRBJ1-6; 10 positions agree with TRBD1. The CDR3 covers 14 residues. V lost 9 bases and J lost 7; bases outside the gene matches: 6. Germline V gene lookup returns CDR1 LNHDA and CDR2 SQIVND (reference sequence). CDR3 in DNA: TGTGCCAGCACACTGGACAGGGGGAATTCACCCCTCCACTTT. Amino acids: CASTLDRGNSPLHF.

The J gene is TRBJ1-2, the V gene TRBV19; TRBD1 matches 7 bases. The CDR3 contains 14 residues. Germline values: CDR1 LNHDA, CDR2 SQIVND (reference sequence). Germline trimming cut 2 bases from V and 4 bases from J; bases unmatched to any gene: 4. DNA for the CDR3: TGTGCCAGTAGTATAAGACAGGGCGTCTATGGCTACACCTTC. Protein product: CASSIRQGVYGYTF.

The rearrangement links TRBV5-5 to TRBJ1-4, with 8 positions matching TRBD1. This CDR3 is 16 amino acids long. Germline V gives CDR1 SGHKS, CDR2 YYEKEE (reference sequence). After removal of 4 bases from V and 6 bases from J, the junction contained 11 bases not matched to a gene. This CDR3 reads CASSHGGAGGDEKLFF. The CDR3 bases are TGTGCCAGCAGCCACGGAGGCGCAGGGGGCGATGAAAAACTGTTTTTT.

This clone was detected once. The V and J genes are TRBV7-9 and TRBJ2-7; D may be TRBD1 (6 bases). The CDR3 loop spans 12 amino acids. Germline V gene lookup returns CDR1 SEHNR and CDR2 FQNEAQ (reference sequence). The V end was cut by 6 bases, the J end by 4 bases, with 10 bases between. As DNA, the CDR3 is TGTGCCAGCAGTTCCACAGGGTACGAGCAGTACGTC. This codes for CASSSTGYEQYV.

The chain couples TRBV28 to TRBJ1-5; 8 bases line up with TRBD1. The CDR3 has 15 amino acids. The germline gives CDR1 MDHEN, CDR2 SYDVKM. Trimming cost V 5 bases and J 3 bases; bases outside gene matches: 6. The CDR3 protein is CASSPRDRHNQPQHF. CDR3 nucleotides: TGTGCCAGCAGTCCCCGGGACAGGCACAATCAGCCCCAGCATTTT.

This chain uses TRBV5-1 with TRBJ1-4, with 8 bases lining up with TRBD1. The junction had 4 bases not matched to a gene; V was cut back by 3 bases and J by 3 bases. Per the germline V gene, CDR1 is SGHRS and CDR2 is YFSETQ. The CDR3 runs to 15 residues. Here the CDR3 DNA reads TGCGCCAGCAGCTACGTGACAGGGGCTAATGAAAAACTGTTTTTT. As protein: CASSYVTGANEKLFF.

This chain connects TRBV7-8 to TRBJ2-3; TRBD1 is a possible D gene (5 bases). Germline V gives CDR1 SGHVS, CDR2 FQNEAQ. The CDR3 is 15 amino acids. Trimming pared 1 base from V and 0 bases from J, leaving 8 bases between. The CDR3 reads CASSLEGLSTDTQYF. CDR3 nucleotides: TGTGCCAGCAGCTTAGAGGGGCTTAGCACAGATACGCAGTATTTT.

The rearrangement uses TRBV6-5 and TRBJ1-2, with D perhaps matching TRBD1 (6 bases). The germline gives CDR1 MNHEY, CDR2 SVGAGI. The CDR3 consists of 13 residues. Deletions cut 0 bases from V and 6 bases from J, with 8 bases between. CDR3 in DNA: TGTGCCAGCAGTTACTCCAGGGGCCATGGCTACACCTTC. Its translation: CASSYSRGHGYTF.

The chain uses TRBV5-1 and TRBJ1-3; tentative D call: TRBD1 (6 bases). Per the germline V gene, CDR1 is SGHRS and CDR2 is YFSETQ. Trimming cost V 3 bases and J 4 bases, with 8 bases left between them. There are 13 residues in the CDR3. Written as DNA, the CDR3 is TGCGCCAGCAGCTCGGACAGAGGAAACACCATATATTTT. Translated: CASSSDRGNTIYF.

This rearrangement joins TRBV5-4 to TRBJ2-3; possibly TRBD2 for D (6 bases). V lost 0 bases and J lost 0, with 8 bases in between. Germline-derived CDR1 and CDR2 are SGHNT and YYREEE (reference sequence). The CDR3 extends over 15 amino acids. The chain's CDR3 is CASSLGGVSTDTQYF. CDR3 in DNA: TGTGCCAGCAGCTTGGGGGGGGTTAGCACAGATACGCAGTATTTT.

The chain joins TRBV7-9 to TRBJ1-3; D perhaps matches TRBD1 (5 bases). The CDR3 extends over 16 amino acids. Between the trimmed V and J ends, which lost 1 base and 0 bases, there was a span of 10 bases. The V gene's germline CDR1 is SEHNR and CDR2 FQNEAQ (reference sequence). CDR3 region: CASSLGRTSSGNTIYF. As DNA, the CDR3 is TGTGCCAGCAGCTTAGGTAGGACATCCTCTGGAAACACCATATATTTT.

The table lists this clone with a few counts. The V and J genes are TRBV11-2 and TRBJ2-7; TRBD2 matches at 8 bases. The V and J ends lost 1 base and 5 bases, in that order; junction bases with no gene match: 1. There are 13 residues in the CDR3. The germline CDR1 and CDR2 sequences are SGHAT and FQNNGV. CDR3 residues: CASSLGTSNEQYF. The CDR3 nucleotides are TGTGCCAGCAGCTTAGGGACTAGCAACGAGCAGTACTTC.

This clone was counted once. The V and J genes are TRBV6-5 and TRBJ2-3; 8 bases fit TRBD1. The CDR3 is 16 residues long. Unmatched junction bases numbered 7, after V lost 2 bases and J lost 3 bases. Germline CDR1 and CDR2: MNHEY and SVGAGI. The CDR3 coding sequence is TGTGCCAGCAGTTACCGAGGACAGGGCGGTACAGATACGCAGTATTTT. It encodes CASSYRGQGGTDTQYF.